A single sample is the source of the 4 T cell receptor beta chains below, sequenced in a study of human T cells and chemical hapten exposure. TCRdb passed the RACE reads through MiXCR, listing each CDR3 protein once. The table records about 49,000 distinct CDR3 sequences, 9% to 9.5% of them present only once. The sample's time point: patch test 1, 2 weeks after DPC sensitization. The treatment denotes: therapeutic diphenylcyclopropenone sensitization with weekly scalp DPC. Specimen: whole blood, collected in connection with sensitization to the hapten diphenylcyclopropenone (DPC). These receptors were obtained from a woman in her 50s with alopecia areata. Some clones in this sample may be carry-over from other donors' samples.

The rearrangement joins TRBV5-8 to TRBJ1-1; D is undetermined. This CDR3 has 15 amino acids. V lost 2 bases and J 1 base, leaving 12 bases between the germline ends. The germline V gene has CDR1 SGHTS and CDR2 YDEGEE. CDR3 sequence: CASSLRRFENTEAFF. CDR3 in DNA: TGTGCCAGCAGCTTACGTCGTTTCGAGAACACTGAAGCTTTCTTT.

This chain's CDR3 is CASSAGQGSYNEQFF. CDR3 sequence (DNA): TGTGCCAGCAGCGCAGGACAGGGGTCCTACAATGAGCAGTTCTTC. The genes are TRBV9 and TRBJ2-1; the match to TRBD1 covers 9 bases. The germline V gene encodes CDR1 SGDLS and CDR2 YYNGEE. The V gene end was trimmed by 3 bases and the J gene end by 1 base; junction bases not matched to a gene: 2. CDR3 length equals 15 residues.

A few counts support this clonotype. The chain is built from TRBV10-1 and TRBJ2-1; D is unclear. The V end lost 7 bases, the J end lost 4 bases, and 14 bases lay between the germline ends. Germline CDR1 WNHNN, CDR2 SYGVQD (reference sequence). This CDR3 has 14 residues. In nucleotides, the CDR3 is TGCGCCAGCACCGTGGTCCAGTGGTACAATGAGCAGTTCTTC. Its protein is CASTVVQWYNEQFF.

There are many counts of this clonotype. The chain combines TRBV7-9 with TRBJ2-3; the D gene is possibly TRBD1 (6 bases). Germline CDR1 SEHNR, CDR2 FQNEAQ (reference sequence). V was cut by 5 bases and J by 6 bases, with 15 bases left in between. This CDR3 contains 14 residues. CDR3 protein: CASSTQTGADTQYF. The CDR3 nucleotides read TGTGCCAGCAGCACCCAGACAGGCGCGGATACGCAGTATTTT.